A selection of T cell receptor beta chains follows, all from one sample in a study of CD4 T cells in relation to SARS-CoV-2 and coronaviruses. Assay used: immunoSEQ multiplex PCR; TCRdb lists only in-frame clones, some missing. The sample contains about 16,000 clones, 80% to 85% of which appear only once. No antigen has been assigned to these receptors. Sequenced input: CD4+ T cells from PBMCs, cultured in vitro. These receptors came from a human donor in good health. CDR3s leave out the opening cysteine and the closing phenylalanine or tryptophan. Each record gives: V gene, J gene, CDR3 protein.

TRBV5-1	TRBJ2-2	ASSPPTSVSGELF
TRBV4-2	TRBJ2-7	ASSQGQGSIYEQY
TRBV20-1	TRBJ2-1	SASTSYEQF
TRBV2	TRBJ1-4	ASSGTGATNEKLF
TRBV3-1/TRBV3-2	TRBJ1-1	ASSQRPSQNTEAF
TRBV15	TRBJ1-3	ATSRDRAGLGNTIY
TRBV28	TRBJ2-7	ASEGYGSEQY
TRBV24-1	TRBJ2-5	ATSDLRGGETQY
TRBV6-4	TRBJ2-2	ASRMNVAAPGELF
TRBV5-4	TRBJ2-6	ASSGIVRQSRANVLT
TRBV7-2	TRBJ2-1	ASSLALGRDAGLWEQF
TRBV7-3	TRBJ2-1	ASSSSLAREIQF
TRBV19	TRBJ2-6	ASSIMGTALSGANVLT
TRBV19	TRBJ1-5	ASSFKPGQPQH
TRBV3-1/TRBV3-2	TRBJ2-1	ASSQWGNEQF
TRBV18	TRBJ2-7	ASSPGATTPYEQY
TRBV7-3	TRBJ2-1	ASSRSGTGASEQF
TRBV7-2	TRBJ1-5	ASSSYSNQPQH
TRBV30	TRBJ2-2	AWRATSITGELF
TRBV27	TRBJ2-7	ASSLYTTGLQNYEQY
TRBV5-5	TRBJ2-6	ASSSSSGANVLT
TRBV12-3/TRBV12-4	TRBJ2-6	ASTLSGANVLT
TRBV18	TRBJ1-1	ASSPGLDTEAF
TRBV28	TRBJ2-5	ASSASTGGGQETQY
TRBV29-1	TRBJ1-2	SVGATHGYT
TRBV3-1/TRBV3-2	TRBJ2-5	ASSGTASQETQY
TRBV7-3	TRBJ2-2	ASSTSPGLAGGELF
TRBV6-5	TRBJ1-1	ASIKNPDGGGKAF
TRBV2	TRBJ1-4	ASSTGSREKLF
TRBV6-1	TRBJ2-7	ASSEDVAGAYEQY
TRBV19	TRBJ2-3	ASSIGRLAGSTFTDTQY
TRBV6-5	TRBJ1-5	ASSPSGTDNQPQH
TRBV12-3/TRBV12-4	TRBJ1-1	ASSLRNTEAF
TRBV5-4	TRBJ1-6	ASSVDNSPLH
TRBV24-1	TRBJ2-7	ATSEGGSSYEQY
TRBV19	TRBJ1-1	ASKDVNTEAF
TRBV7-3	TRBJ2-2	ASSSPPIANTGELF
TRBV24-1	TRBJ2-1	ATSVTGNEQF
TRBV12-5	TRBJ1-2	ASGSQIGGAFNYGYT
TRBV9	TRBJ1-1	ASSVDQNTEAF
TRBV6-5	TRBJ2-3	ASSPTGSSTDTQY
TRBV3-1/TRBV3-2	TRBJ2-5	ASSQGDRAETQY
TRBV11-2	TRBJ1-6	ASSPYDGLSSPLH
TRBV19	TRBJ2-7	ASSTLAGGQGNEQY
TRBV19	TRBJ1-1	ASSISGGRGRVTTEAF
TRBV6-5	TRBJ2-3	AAALRGGGPDTQY
TRBV18	TRBJ2-7	ASSPGLAGDYEQY
TRBV5-6	TRBJ2-4	ASSWPGGGIQY
TRBV5-6	TRBJ2-7	ASSLVFYEQY
TRBV5-1	TRBJ1-1	ASSLWTGNTEAF
TRBV3-1/TRBV3-2	TRBJ2-2	ASSALGGRGNTGELF
TRBV20-1	TRBJ2-3	SAIHTDTQY
TRBV2	TRBJ2-1	ASMYRDSSYNEQF